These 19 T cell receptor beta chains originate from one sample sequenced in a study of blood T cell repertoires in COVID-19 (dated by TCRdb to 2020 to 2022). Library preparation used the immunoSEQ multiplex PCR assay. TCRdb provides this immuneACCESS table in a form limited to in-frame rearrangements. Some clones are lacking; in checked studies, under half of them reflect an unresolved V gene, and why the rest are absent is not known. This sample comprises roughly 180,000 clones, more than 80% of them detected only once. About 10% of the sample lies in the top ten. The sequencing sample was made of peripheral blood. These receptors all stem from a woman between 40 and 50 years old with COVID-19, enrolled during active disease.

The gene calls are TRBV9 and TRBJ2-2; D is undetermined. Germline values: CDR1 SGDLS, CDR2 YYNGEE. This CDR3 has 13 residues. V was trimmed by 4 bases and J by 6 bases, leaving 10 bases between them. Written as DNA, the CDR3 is TGTGCCAGCAGCCCCCAGGCCGCCGGGGAGCTGTTTTTT. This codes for CASSPQAAGELFF.

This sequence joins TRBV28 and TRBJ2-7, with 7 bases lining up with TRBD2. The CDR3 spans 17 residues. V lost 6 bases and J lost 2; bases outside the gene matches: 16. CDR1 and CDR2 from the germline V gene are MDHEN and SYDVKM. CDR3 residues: CASSPPVPFGLAYEQYF. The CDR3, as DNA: TGTGCCAGCAGCCCCCCTGTGCCCTTCGGACTAGCCTACGAGCAGTACTTC.

The CDR3 DNA follows: TGTGCCAGCAGCACGGACAGGGTGTTTAACGAGCAGTACTTC. The encoded protein is CASSTDRVFNEQYF. The chain carries TRBV5-4 and TRBJ2-7, with TRBD1 matching 8 bases. V shed 4 bases, J shed 5 bases, and the junction held 8 bases outside the gene matches. CDR3 size: 14 residues. CDR1 and CDR2 from the germline V gene are SGHNT and YYREEE (reference sequence).

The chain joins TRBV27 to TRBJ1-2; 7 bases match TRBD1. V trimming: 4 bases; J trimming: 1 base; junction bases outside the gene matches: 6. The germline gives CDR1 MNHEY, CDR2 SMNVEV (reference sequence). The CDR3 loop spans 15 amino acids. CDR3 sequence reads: CASSSPGQNNYGYTF. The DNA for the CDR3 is TGTGCCAGCAGTTCACCGGGACAGAATAACTATGGCTACACCTTC.

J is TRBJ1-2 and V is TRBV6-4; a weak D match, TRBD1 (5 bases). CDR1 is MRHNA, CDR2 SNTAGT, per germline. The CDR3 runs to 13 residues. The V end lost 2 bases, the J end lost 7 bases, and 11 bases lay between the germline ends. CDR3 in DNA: TGTGCCAGCAGTGACAGTGGCGGGGGTGGCTACACCTTC. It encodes CASSDSGGGGYTF.

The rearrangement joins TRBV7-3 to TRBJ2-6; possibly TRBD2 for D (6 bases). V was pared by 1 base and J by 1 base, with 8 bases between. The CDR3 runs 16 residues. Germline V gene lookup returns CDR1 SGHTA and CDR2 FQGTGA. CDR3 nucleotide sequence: TGTGCCAGCAGCTTAAGGCGGGGTTCTGGGGCCAACGTCCTGACTTTC. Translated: CASSLRRGSGANVLTF.

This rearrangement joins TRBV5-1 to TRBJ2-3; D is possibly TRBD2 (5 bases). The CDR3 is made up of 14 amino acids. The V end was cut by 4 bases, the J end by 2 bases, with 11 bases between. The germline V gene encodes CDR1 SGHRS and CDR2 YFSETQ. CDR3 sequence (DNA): TGCGCCAGCAGCCCAGGAGGTTACACAGATACGCAGTATTTT. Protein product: CASSPGGYTDTQYF.

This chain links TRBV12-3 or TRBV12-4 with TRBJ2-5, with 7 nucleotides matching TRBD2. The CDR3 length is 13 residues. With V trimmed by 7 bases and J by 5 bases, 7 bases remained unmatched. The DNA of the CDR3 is TGTGCCAGCAACAAGCCCGGGGGGGAGACCCAGTACTTC. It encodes CASNKPGGETQYF.

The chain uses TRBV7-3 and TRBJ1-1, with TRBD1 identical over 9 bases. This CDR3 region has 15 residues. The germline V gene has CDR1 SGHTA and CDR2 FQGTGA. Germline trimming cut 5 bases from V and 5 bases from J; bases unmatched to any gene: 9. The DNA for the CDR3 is TGTGCCAGCAGCCCATCCGGGACAGGGAGGACTGAAGCTTTCTTT. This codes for CASSPSGTGRTEAFF.

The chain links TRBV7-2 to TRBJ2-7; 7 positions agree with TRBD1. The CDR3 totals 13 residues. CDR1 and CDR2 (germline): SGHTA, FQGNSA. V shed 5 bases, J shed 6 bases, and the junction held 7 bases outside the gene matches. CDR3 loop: CASSVETGFEQYF. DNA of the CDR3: TGTGCCAGCAGCGTAGAGACAGGGTTCGAGCAGTACTTC.

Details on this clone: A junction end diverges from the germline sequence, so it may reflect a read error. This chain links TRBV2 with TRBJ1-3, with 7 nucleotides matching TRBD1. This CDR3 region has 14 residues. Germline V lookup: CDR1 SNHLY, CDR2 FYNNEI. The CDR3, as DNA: TGTGCCAGCAGCGAAGGGACAGTCGGAAACACCATATATTTT. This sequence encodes CASSEGTVGNTIYF.

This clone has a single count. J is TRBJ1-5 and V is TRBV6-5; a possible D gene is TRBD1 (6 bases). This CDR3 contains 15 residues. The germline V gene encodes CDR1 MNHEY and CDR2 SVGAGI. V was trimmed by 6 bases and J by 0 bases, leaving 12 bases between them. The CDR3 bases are TGTGCCAGCAGCTGGACAGCAGATAGCAATCAGCCCCAGCATTTT. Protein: CASSWTADSNQPQHF.

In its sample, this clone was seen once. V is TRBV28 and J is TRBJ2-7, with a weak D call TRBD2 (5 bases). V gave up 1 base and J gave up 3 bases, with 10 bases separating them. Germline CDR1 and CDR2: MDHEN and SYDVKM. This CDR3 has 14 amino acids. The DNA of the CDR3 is TGTGCCAGCAGTTTATTTGAGGGCCGCTACGAGCAGTACTTC. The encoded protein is CASSLFEGRYEQYF.

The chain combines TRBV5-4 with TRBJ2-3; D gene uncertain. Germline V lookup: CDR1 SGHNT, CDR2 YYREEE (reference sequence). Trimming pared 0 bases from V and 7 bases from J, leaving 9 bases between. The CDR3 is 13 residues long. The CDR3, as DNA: TGTGCCAGCAGCTTGGCCGGGTCAAATACGCAGTATTTT. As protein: CASSLAGSNTQYF.

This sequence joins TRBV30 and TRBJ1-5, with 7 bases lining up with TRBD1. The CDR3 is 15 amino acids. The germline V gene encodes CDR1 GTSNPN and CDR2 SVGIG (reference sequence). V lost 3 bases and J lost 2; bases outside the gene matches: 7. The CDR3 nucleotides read TGTGCCTGGAGAAAACAGGGGTTAGGCAATCAGCCCCAGCATTTT. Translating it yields CAWRKQGLGNQPQHF.

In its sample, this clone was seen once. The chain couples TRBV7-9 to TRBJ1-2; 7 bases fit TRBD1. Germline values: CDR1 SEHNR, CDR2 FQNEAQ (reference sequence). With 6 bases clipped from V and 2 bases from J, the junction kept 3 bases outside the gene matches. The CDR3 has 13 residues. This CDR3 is CASRPGQNYGYTF. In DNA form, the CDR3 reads TGTGCCAGCAGGCCGGGACAGAACTATGGCTACACCTTC. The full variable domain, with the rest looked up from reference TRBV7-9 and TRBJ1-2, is DTGVSQNPRHKITKRGQNVTFRCDPISEHNRLYWYRQTLGQGPEFLTYFQNEAQLEKSRLLSDRFSAERPKGSFSTLEIQRTEQGDSAMYLCASRPGQNYGYTFGSGTRLTVV.

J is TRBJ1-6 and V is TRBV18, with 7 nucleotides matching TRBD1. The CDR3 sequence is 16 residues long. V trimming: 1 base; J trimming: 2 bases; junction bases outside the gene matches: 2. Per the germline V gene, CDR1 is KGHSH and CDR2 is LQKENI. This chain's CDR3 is CASSPQGAAYNSPLHF. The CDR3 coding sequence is TGTGCCAGCTCACCACAGGGGGCGGCCTATAATTCACCCCTCCACTTT.

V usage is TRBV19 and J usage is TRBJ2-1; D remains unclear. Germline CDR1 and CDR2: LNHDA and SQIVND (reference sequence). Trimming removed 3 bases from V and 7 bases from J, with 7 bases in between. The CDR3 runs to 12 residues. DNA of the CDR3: TGTGCCAGTAGTATTACTTTGAATGAGCAGTTCTTC. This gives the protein CASSITLNEQFF. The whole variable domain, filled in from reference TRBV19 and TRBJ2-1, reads DGGITQSPKYLFRKEGQNVTLSCEQNLNHDAMYWYRQDPGQGLRLIYYSQIVNDFQKGDIAEGYSVSREKKESFPLTVTSAQKNPTAFYLCASSITLNEQFFGPGTRLTVL.

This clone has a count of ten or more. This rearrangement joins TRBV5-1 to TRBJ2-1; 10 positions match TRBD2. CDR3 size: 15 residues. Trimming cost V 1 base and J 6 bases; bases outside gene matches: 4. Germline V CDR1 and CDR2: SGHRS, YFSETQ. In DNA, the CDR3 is TGCGCCAGCAGCTTGTGGGCTAGCGGGAGCAATGAGCAGTTCTTC. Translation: CASSLWASGSNEQFF.